This T cell receptor (beta chain) was recovered during a study of OX40 agonist ivuxolimab in advanced cancers. TCRdb's copy holds only in-frame clones and misses some; the assay was immunoSEQ multiplex PCR. Found here are 77,000 or so clones, roughly 87% of them singletons; the top ten hold more than 1.5%. This CDR3 is built from 14 residues. The sample here was CD4+ or CD8+ T cells sorted from blood, taken in a trial of the OX40 agonist ivuxolimab. The chain recombines TRBV21-1 with TRBJ2-7; TRBD1, the D gene given by the table, was not confirmed from the DNA. TRBV21-1 is flagged as a pseudogene. This sequence was found in an adult with an advanced solid tumor such as melanoma, head and neck, liver or kidney cancer. In DNA form, the CDR3 reads TGTGCCAGCAGCCCGAGGGGGCCCACCTACGAGCAGTACTTC. It codes for CASSPRGPTYEQYF.